One sample yielded the 18 T cell receptor beta chains listed below, sequenced in a study of long-term antiretroviral therapy in people with HIV. An immunoSEQ assay, version v3.0, was performed at survey level. Libraries were prepared by immunoSEQ multiplex PCR; TCRdb keeps only in-frame clonotypes and omits some of them. The sample carries 30,000 or so clones, 90% recorded once. The sequencing used unsorted PBMCs, collected 5 to 5.5 years after starting antiretroviral therapy. The receptors here all came from a middle-aged woman with HIV.

J is TRBJ1-1 and V is TRBV9; 8 bases fit TRBD1. CDR3 length: 17 amino acids. The V gene end was trimmed by 3 bases and the J gene end by 1 base; junction bases not matched to a gene: 11. CDR1 is SGDLS and CDR2 is YYNGEE in the germline V gene. This CDR3 is CASSAGQGLDGNTEAFF. As DNA, the CDR3 is TGTGCCAGCAGCGCAGGACAGGGCCTTGACGGGAACACTGAAGCTTTCTTT. Combining the CDR3 with reference TRBV9 and TRBJ1-1 gives the whole variable domain DSGVTQTPKHLITATGQRVTLRCSPRSGDLSVYWYQQSLDQGLQFLIQYYNGEERAKGNILERFSAQQFPDLHSELNLSSLELGDSALYFCASSAGQGLDGNTEAFFGQGTRLTVV.

CDR3 nucleotide sequence: TGTGCCAGCAGTGACAGGGATAATTCACCCCTCCACTTT. This translates into CASSDRDNSPLHF. The chain carries TRBV25-1 and TRBJ1-6; tentatively, D is TRBD1 (5 bases). V gave up 3 bases and J gave up 5 bases, with 5 bases separating them. Germline loops: CDR1 MGHDK, CDR2 SYGVNS. The CDR3 consists of 13 residues.

This clone was seen only once. One end of the junction is discordant with germline, which a read error may explain. Distinct nucleotide sequences in the sample also encode this CDR3. The chain combines TRBV29-1 with TRBJ2-3, with TRBD1 matching over 12 bases. The germline V gene has CDR1 SQVTM and CDR2 ANQGSEA. CDR3 length: 16 amino acids. CDR3 protein: CSVGAPGTGGTDTQYF. DNA for the CDR3: TGCAGCGTTGGCGCCCCCGGGACAGGGGGCACCGATACGCAGTATTTT.

This rearrangement joins TRBV7-6 to TRBJ1-3; D is possibly TRBD1 (5 bases). Germline CDR1 is SGHVS and CDR2 is FNYEAQ. The CDR3 loop spans 15 amino acids. The V end was cut by 3 bases, the J end by 3 bases, with 12 bases between. The CDR3 loop reads CASSFSPGRGNTIYF. CDR3 in DNA: TGTGCCAGCAGCTTCTCCCCGGGACGTGGAAACACCATATATTTT.

CDR3 in DNA: TGCAGCGGTCAGGGATCGGGCGCTATCACTGAAGCTTTCTTT. It translates to CSGQGSGAITEAFF. The chain carries TRBV29-1 and TRBJ1-1, with D possibly being TRBD1 (5 bases). With 7 bases removed from V and 4 bases from J, the gap between germline ends came to 19 bases. Germline V gene data show CDR1 as SQVTM and CDR2 as ANQGSEA. CDR3 size: 14 residues.

The rearrangement uses TRBV13 and TRBJ2-1; 14 bases align to TRBD2. Losses at the gene ends were 5 bases for V and 6 bases for J; bases not matched to a gene: 9. Germline V CDR1 and CDR2: PRHDT, FYEKMQ (reference sequence). The CDR3 has 17 residues. The DNA for the CDR3 is TGTGCCAGCAGCACTCGACTAGCGGGGGGGAAGTCCAATGAGCAGTTCTTC. Its translation is CASSTRLAGGKSNEQFF.

The CDR3 is CASSSLTSGRINEQFF. CDR3 sequence (DNA): TGTGCCAGCAGTTCGTTGACTAGCGGGAGAATAAATGAGCAGTTCTTC. This chain links TRBV6-5 with TRBJ2-1, with 12 bases that match TRBD2. The V gene's germline CDR1 is MNHEY and CDR2 SVGAGI. This CDR3 region has 16 residues. V dropped 4 bases and J dropped 7; count of bases not matched to a gene: 8.

The chain recombines TRBV4-1 with TRBJ1-5; D gene uncertain. The ends were cut back, 2 bases at V and 2 bases at J, with 7 bases in the middle. The CDR3 extends over 14 amino acids. Per germline, CDR1 MGHRA and CDR2 YSYEKL. The CDR3 bases are TGCGCCAGCAGCCAATTGCCCGGCAATCAGCCCCAGCATTTT. Amino acids: CASSQLPGNQPQHF.

The chain recombines TRBV10-1 with TRBJ2-7; 13 nucleotides match TRBD2. CDR1 is WNHNN and CDR2 is SYGVQD in the germline V gene (reference sequence). This CDR3 is built from 13 residues. V dropped 6 bases and J dropped 6; count of bases not matched to a gene: 2. This CDR3 reads CASSRTSGSEQYF. The CDR3 DNA reads TGCGCCAGCAGCCGGACTAGCGGGAGCGAGCAGTACTTC.

The chain has TRBV11-2 and TRBJ1-3; 7 bases agree with TRBD1. The CDR3 has 15 amino acids. Germline CDR1 reads SGHAT; CDR2 reads FQNNGV. The V and J ends lost 5 bases and 2 bases, in that order; junction bases with no gene match: 6. Here the CDR3 DNA reads TGTGCCAGCAGCCCAACGACAGGGACTGGAAACACCATATATTTT. Translation gives CASSPTTGTGNTIYF.

For the CDR3, the DNA is TGTGCCAGCAGCTCCGCCGGGACAGGAATATATGGCTACACCTTC. The encoded protein is CASSSAGTGIYGYTF. The chain has TRBV7-6 and TRBJ1-2; 8 bases fit TRBD1. The germline V gene has CDR1 SGHVS and CDR2 FNYEAQ. The CDR3 loop spans 15 amino acids. The ends lost 4 bases at V and 5 bases at J; junction bases unmatched: 9. The full variable domain, with the rest looked up from reference TRBV7-6 and TRBJ1-2, is GAGVSQSPRYKVTKRGQDVALRCDPISGHVSLYWYRQALGQGPEFLTYFNYEAQQDKSGLPNDRFSAERPEGSISTLTIQRTEQRDSAMYRCASSSAGTGIYGYTFGSGTRLTVV.

This rearrangement joins TRBV25-1 to TRBJ2-6, with 7 nucleotides matching TRBD2. Germline trimming cut 3 bases from V and 0 bases from J; bases unmatched to any gene: 2. The CDR3 length is 16 residues. CDR1 and CDR2 (germline): MGHDK, SYGVNS. CDR3 DNA: TGTGCCAGCAGTGAGGGGGGGAGCTCTGGGGCCAACGTCCTGACTTTC. Protein sequence: CASSEGGSSGANVLTF.

The V call is TRBV29-1, the J call TRBJ1-2; 8 positions match TRBD1. The germline gives CDR1 SQVTM, CDR2 ANQGSEA. V lost 2 bases to trimming and J lost 4 bases; unmatched junction nucleotides: 0. The CDR3 is made up of 12 amino acids. In nucleotides, the CDR3 is TGCAGCGTTGAACAGGGGGCCTATGGCTACACCTTC. Its protein product is CSVEQGAYGYTF.

The chain employs TRBV2 and TRBJ2-7; 11 bases line up with TRBD1. The CDR3 totals 15 residues. Trimming at V came to 2 bases and at J to 5 bases, leaving 5 bases not matched to a gene. Germline-derived CDR1 and CDR2 are SNHLY and FYNNEI. The CDR3: CASSEQGQGADEQYF. CDR3 sequence (DNA): TGTGCCAGCAGTGAACAAGGACAGGGGGCGGACGAGCAGTACTTC.

J is TRBJ1-2 and V is TRBV27, with D hard to call. The germline V gene encodes CDR1 MNHEY and CDR2 SMNVEV (reference sequence). V was clipped by 4 bases and J by 8 bases, with 14 bases between them. The CDR3 consists of 13 residues. This CDR3 reads CASSSRRAQGYTF. The CDR3 DNA sequence: TGTGCCAGCAGTTCCCGACGGGCCCAGGGCTACACCTTC.

The chain joins TRBV9 to TRBJ1-6; no clear D. With 0 bases removed from V and 7 bases from J, the gap between germline ends came to 8 bases. This CDR3 has 14 amino acids. The V gene's germline CDR1 is SGDLS and CDR2 YYNGEE. Written as DNA, the CDR3 is TGTGCCAGCAGCGTAGGTCAGGTAAATTCACCCCTCCACTTT. As protein: CASSVGQVNSPLHF.

V and J are TRBV11-2 and TRBJ2-3, with unresolved D. V was cut by 5 bases and J by 2 bases, with 11 bases left in between. The CDR3 sequence is 14 residues long. Germline loops: CDR1 SGHAT, CDR2 FQNNGV. The CDR3: CASSAGSSTDTQYF. CDR3 DNA: TGTGCCAGCAGCGCCGGTTCGTCCACAGATACGCAGTATTTT.

The chain is built from TRBV20-1 and TRBJ1-1; D not certain. CDR3 length: 11 amino acids. The V end lost 6 bases, the J end lost 2 bases, and 7 bases lay between the germline ends. Germline CDR1 and CDR2: DFQATT and SNEGSKA (reference sequence). The CDR3 region has the DNA TGCAGTGCAAGTGGAAACACTGAAGCTTTCTTT. The encoded protein is CSASGNTEAFF.